This paragraph reports one T cell receptor (beta chain). TCRdb's copy holds only in-frame clones and misses some; the assay was immunoSEQ multiplex PCR. The table shows 90,000 to 150,000 clones, with 87% occurring only once. The CDR3 is 16 amino acids. Germline values: CDR1 SGHTA, CDR2 FQGNSA. The germline V and J ends were trimmed by 2 bases and 2 bases, with 12 bases remaining between them. The sample belongs to a study of T cell responses to AZD1222 COVID-19 vaccine. The sequence was obtained from an adult who received the AZD1222 COVID-19 vaccine. Sequenced here: peripheral blood, sampled 28 days after the second AZD1222 dose. The V call is TRBV7-2, the J call TRBJ2-2, with D tentatively TRBD2 (5 bases). In DNA form, the CDR3 reads TGTGCCAGCAGCTTAATAGGGCGGGTTAACACCGGGGAGCTGTTTTTT. Translating it yields CASSLIGRVNTGELFF.